Listed here is a single TCR beta chain. An end of the junction does not agree with germline; a read error may underlie this. Patients of the Seattle cohort, enrolled during active infection, were followed longitudinally. The data were taken from a study of blood T cell repertoires in COVID-19. Per the original methods: The authors estimated nucleated cell counts from reference gene primer amplification. Profiled with immunoSEQ multiplex PCR; TCRdb holds only in-frame clones, not every one. The D gene and trimming were derived from the DNA, and the V and J assignments and clone size from that table. The sample carries 390,000 or so clones, around 87% recorded once. The CDR3 spans 13 residues. Germline loops: CDR1 SGHRS, CDR2 YFSETQ.

This clonotype was sampled from a woman aged 25 to 45 with COVID-19, enrolled during active disease. The gene calls are TRBV5-1 and TRBJ2-7, with TRBD1 matching over 10 bases. The sample comprised peripheral blood. CDR3 sequence (DNA): TGCGCCAGCAGCTTGGCGGGACAGGGGCACGGGTTTTTC. Amino acid sequence: CASSLAGQGHGFF.